Listed below are T cell receptor beta chains from one sample, sequenced in a study of Graves' ophthalmopathy and Graves' hyperthyroidism. MiXCR was run by TCRdb on the multiplex PCR reads, yielding one entry per CDR3 protein. This table holds 600,000 to 700,000 distinct CDR3 sequences, just over 40% found once. The sample consisted of peripheral blood. These receptors originate from an adult man with Graves' ophthalmopathy. Each CDR3 is given with its conserved first and last residue. A D gene is named only where the DNA matches it firmly. Expanded clones are given a class, and other clones once, few, many or no size at all.

>TRBV20-1|-|TRBJ2-7|-
CSARDPSGTGSSYEQYF
TGCAGTGCTAGAGATCCGAGCGGCACAGGGAGCTCCTACGAGCAGTACTTC
>TRBV10-3|few|TRBJ2-7|-
CAISESDIAYEQYF
TGTGCCATCAGTGAGTCGGACATTGCCTACGAGCAGTACTTC
>TRBV24-1|few|TRBJ2-3|-
CATTYLDTQYF
TGTGCCACCACCTACTTAGATACGCAGTATTTT
>TRBV12-3/TRBV12-4|many|TRBJ1-1|-
CASSKGAGEAFF
TGTGCCAGCTCGAAAGGGGCAGGTGAAGCTTTCTTT
>TRBV6-1|many|TRBJ2-7|TRBD1
CASSPSRDRDPRF
TGTGCCAGCAGTCCGTCCCGGGACAGGGATCCCCGCTTC
>TRBV10-3|-|TRBJ1-5|-
CAWSVGGTSNQPQHF
TGTGCCTGGAGTGTTGGTGGGACGAGCAATCAGCCCCAGCATTTT
>TRBV10-3|many|TRBJ2-7|-
CAISDVSRGRTYGQYF
TGTGCCATCAGTGACGTTTCACGGGGCCGTACCTACGGGCAGTACTTC
>TRBV7-9|many|TRBJ2-5|TRBD2
CASTRTSGGETQYF
TGTGCCAGCACCAGGACTAGCGGGGGCGAGACCCAGTACTTC
>TRBV6-1|few|TRBJ1-1|-
CASSEGGAVNTEAFF
TGTGCCAGCAGTGAAGGGGGGGCTGTGAACACTGAAGCTTTCTTT
>TRBV7-9|many|TRBJ2-2|-
CASSLKRGDTGELFF
TGTGCCAGCAGCTTAAAGAGGGGCGACACCGGGGAGCTGTTTTTT
>TRBV24-1|-|TRBJ1-1|-
CATSDYPPPRVEAFF
TGTGCCACCAGTGATTACCCACCCCCGAGGGTTGAAGCTTTCTTT
>TRBV2|-|TRBJ1-5|-
CASSEARDQPQHF
TGTGCCAGCAGTGAAGCGAGGGATCAGCCCCAGCATTTT
>TRBV29-1|many|TRBJ2-5|-
CSVQWGLETQYF
TGCAGCGTTCAGTGGGGTTTGGAGACCCAGTACTTC
>TRBV5-1|-|TRBJ2-7|TRBD1
CASSVTGSAAYEQYF
TGCGCCAGCAGCGTGACAGGGAGTGCAGCCTACGAGCAGTACTTC
>TRBV19|many|TRBJ2-7|-
CASSNAQGVHEQYF
TGTGCCAGTAGTAATGCCCAGGGAGTTCACGAGCAGTACTTC
>TRBV29-1|-|TRBJ2-5|TRBD1
CRISGQGETQYF
TGCAGGATCTCGGGACAGGGCGAGACCCAGTACTTC
>TRBV19|many|TRBJ1-1|-
CASTLEATENTEAFF
TGTGCCAGTACCTTAGAAGCGACAGAGAACACTGAAGCTTTCTTT
>TRBV24-1|-|TRBJ2-3|-
CATRGPITDTQYF
TGTGCCACCAGAGGACCCATCACAGATACGCAGTATTTT
>TRBV7-9|few|TRBJ1-3|TRBD1
CASSPQTGGNTIYF
TGTGCCAGCAGCCCGCAGACAGGGGGAAACACCATATATTTT
>TRBV7-9|many|TRBJ2-2|-
CATIQNTGELFF
TGTGCCACCATTCAGAACACCGGGGAGCTGTTTTTT
>TRBV5-1|-|TRBJ1-6|TRBD1
CASSTGTGLSYNSPLHF
TGTGCCAGCAGCACAGGGACAGGGTTATCCTATAATTCACCCCTCCACTTT
>TRBV7-8|-|TRBJ1-5|TRBD1
CASGRTGQSAQHF
TGTGCCAGCGGCAGGACAGGGCAATCAGCCCAGCATTTT
>TRBV9|-|TRBJ1-5|TRBD1
CASSLQGEGAEPQHF
TGTGCCAGCAGTTTACAGGGGGAGGGTGCGGAGCCCCAGCATTTT
>TRBV20-1|few|TRBJ2-7|-
CSARDTLFRPRAAYEQYF
TGCAGTGCTAGAGATACCCTTTTCAGGCCCAGGGCCGCCTACGAGCAGTACTTC
>TRBV5-1|few|TRBJ2-7|TRBD1
CASRDLGQAYEQYF
TGCGCCAGCAGGGATCTGGGACAGGCTTACGAGCAGTACTTC
>TRBV6-4|-|TRBJ2-3|-
CASSDSPGEGDTQYF
TGTGCCAGCAGTGACAGTCCGGGAGAGGGAGATACGCAGTATTTT
>TRBV10-3|-|TRBJ2-5|TRBD1
CAISESILQGARETQYF
TGTGCCATCAGTGAGTCGATACTACAGGGGGCGCGAGAGACCCAGTACTTC
>TRBV10-3|many|TRBJ1-5|-
CASSGTQPQHF
TGTGCCAGCAGTGGCACGCAGCCCCAGCATTTT
>TRBV11-1|-|TRBJ1-2|-
CASSQVVGDSQGYTF
TGTGCCAGCAGCCAAGTGGTAGGAGACAGCCAAGGCTACACCTTC
>TRBV7-8|-|TRBJ1-2|TRBD1
CASSSDRADINYGYTF
TGTGCCAGCAGCTCCGACAGGGCCGATATTAACTATGGCTACACCTTC
>TRBV4-3|-|TRBJ1-1|-
CASSHPYTEAFF
TGCGCCAGCAGCCACCCTTACACTGAAGCTTTCTTT
>TRBV7-9|many|TRBJ2-2|-
CASSLMGGELFF
TGTGCCAGCAGCTTAATGGGCGGGGAGCTGTTTTTT
>TRBV4-3|many|TRBJ2-5|TRBD1
CASSQDLAGQGSETQYF
TGCGCCAGCAGCCAAGATCTCGCGGGACAGGGGTCAGAGACCCAGTACTTC
>TRBV7-6|many|TRBJ2-7|-
CASSLGHLYEQYF
TGTGCCAGCAGTTTGGGACACCTTTACGAGCAGTACTTC
>TRBV11-1|many|TRBJ1-6|-
CASSPTGRGSPLHF
TGTGCCAGCAGCCCTACGGGGAGAGGCTCACCCCTCCACTTT
>TRBV13|-|TRBJ2-1|TRBD2
CASRRLAGGTYNEQFF
TGTGCCAGCAGAAGACTAGCGGGAGGCACGTACAATGAGCAGTTCTTC
>TRBV7-3|-|TRBJ1-5|TRBD1
CASSRSRTGSNQPQHF
TGTGCCAGCAGCCGCAGCAGGACAGGGAGCAATCAGCCCCAGCATTTT
>TRBV24-1|-|TRBJ1-1|TRBD1
CATSDPGQGGGTEAFF
TGTGCCACCAGTGATCCGGGACAGGGGGGTGGAACTGAAGCTTTCTTT
>TRBV5-1|many|TRBJ1-2|TRBD1
CASSHSGTGDRGYTF
TGCGCCAGCAGCCATTCCGGGACAGGGGATCGCGGCTACACCTTC
>TRBV7-9|-|TRBJ1-1|-
CTSSRRDAANEAFF
TGTACCAGCAGCCGAAGGGATGCGGCTAATGAAGCTTTCTTT
>TRBV5-1|few|TRBJ1-1|TRBD1
CASSLPGGGNTEAFF
TGCGCCAGCAGCTTGCCAGGGGGAGGGAACACTGAAGCTTTCTTT
>TRBV2|-|TRBJ2-5|TRBD2
CASSYPGLAGETQYF
TGTGCCAGCAGTTATCCGGGACTAGCGGGGGAGACCCAGTACTTC
>TRBV24-1|many|TRBJ2-2|-
CATSRTSDTGELFF
TGTGCCACCAGCCGGACGTCGGACACCGGGGAGCTGTTTTTT
>TRBV29-1|many|TRBJ1-3|-
CSVDPGASGNTIYF
TGCAGCGTTGATCCGGGGGCCTCTGGAAACACCATATATTTT
>TRBV20-1|-|TRBJ1-2|TRBD1
CSAPGRGRTYGYTF
TGCAGTGCTCCGGGCAGGGGGCGTACCTATGGCTACACCTTC
>TRBV29-1|many|TRBJ2-7|-
CSVRVTTYEQYF
TGCAGCGTTCGGGTCACGACTTACGAGCAGTACTTC
>TRBV7-2|-|TRBJ1-5|TRBD1
CASSLEYRGSRNQPQHF
TGTGCCAGCAGTTTAGAATACAGGGGAAGTAGGAATCAGCCCCAGCATTTT
>TRBV25-1|-|TRBJ1-1|TRBD1
CASSPPRTGSGTEAFF
TGTGCCAGCTCACCCCCTAGGACAGGGAGTGGCACTGAAGCTTTCTTT
>TRBV15|many|TRBJ1-3|-
CATSRPGRSGNTIYF
TGTGCCACCAGCAGACCAGGGAGATCTGGAAACACCATATATTTT
>TRBV29-1|few|TRBJ2-1|-
CSVAGSNEQFF
TGCAGCGTTGCGGGTTCTAATGAGCAGTTCTTC
>TRBV29-1|-|TRBJ2-2|TRBD1
CSVFRDRLELFF
TGCAGCGTTTTCCGGGACAGGTTGGAGCTGTTTTTT
>TRBV12-3/TRBV12-4|many|TRBJ1-2|-
CASSPSLDGVYGYTF
TGTGCCAGCAGCCCCTCTTTGGACGGAGTCTATGGCTACACCTTC
>TRBV9|many|TRBJ2-5|TRBD2
CASSVGLDGLAGLETQYF
TGTGCCAGCAGCGTAGGGCTGGACGGACTAGCGGGACTGGAGACCCAGTACTTC